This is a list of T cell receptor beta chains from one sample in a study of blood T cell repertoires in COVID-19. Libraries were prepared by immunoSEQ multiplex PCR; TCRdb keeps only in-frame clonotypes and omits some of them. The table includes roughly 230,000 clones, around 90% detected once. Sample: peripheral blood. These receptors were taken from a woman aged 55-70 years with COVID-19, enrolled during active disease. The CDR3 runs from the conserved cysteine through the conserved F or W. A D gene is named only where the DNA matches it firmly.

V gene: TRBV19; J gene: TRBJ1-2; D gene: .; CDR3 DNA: TGTGCCAGTAGACCAGGGGAAAGGGATGGCTACACCTTC; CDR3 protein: CASRPGERDGYTF
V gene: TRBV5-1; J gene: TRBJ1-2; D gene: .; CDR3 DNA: TGCGCCAGCAGCTTCTCGTCAGGGTCCAGCGTCTATGGCTACACCTTC; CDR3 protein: CASSFSSGSSVYGYTF
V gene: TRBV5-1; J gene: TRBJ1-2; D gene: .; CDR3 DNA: TGCGCCAGCAGCTTGGACAGGGCCCCTTGGGGCTACACCTTC; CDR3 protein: CASSLDRAPWGYTF
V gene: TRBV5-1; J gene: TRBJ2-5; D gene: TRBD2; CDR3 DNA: TGCGCCAGCAGGTCACTAGCGGCAATACAAGAGACCCAGTACTTC; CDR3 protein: CASRSLAAIQETQYF
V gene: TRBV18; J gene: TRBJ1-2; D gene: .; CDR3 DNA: TGTGCCAGCTCACCCACACAGGGCTCAGCACTCTATGGCTACACCTTC; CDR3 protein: CASSPTQGSALYGYTF
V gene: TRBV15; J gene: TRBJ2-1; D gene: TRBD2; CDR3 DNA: TGTGCCACCAGCGGCCGACAAATGACTAGCGGCTACAATGAGCAGTTCTTC; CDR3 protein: CATSGRQMTSGYNEQFF
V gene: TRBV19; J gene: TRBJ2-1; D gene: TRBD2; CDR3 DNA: TGTGCCAGTAGTCCTGGAGGCGGGGGGGCCTTCAATGAGCAGTTCTTC; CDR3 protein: CASSPGGGGAFNEQFF
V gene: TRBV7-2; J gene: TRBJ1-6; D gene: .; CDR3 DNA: TGTGCCAGCAGCTTAGCGTTAACTGCCTATAATTCACCCCTCCACTTT; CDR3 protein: CASSLALTAYNSPLHF
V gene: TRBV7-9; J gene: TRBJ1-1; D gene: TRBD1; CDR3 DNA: TGTGCCAGCATCCCGGGACAGGGCACTGAAGCTTTCTTT; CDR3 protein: CASIPGQGTEAFF
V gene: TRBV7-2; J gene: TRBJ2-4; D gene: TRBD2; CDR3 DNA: TGTGCCAGCAGCTTAAGGCTAGCGGGGAGCATTCAGTACTTC; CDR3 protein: CASSLRLAGSIQYF